One sample yielded the 18 T cell receptor beta chains listed below, sequenced in a study of identical twins. A single record per CDR3 protein comes from TCRdb applying MiXCR to the 5' RACE reads. The data show hundreds of thousands of distinct CDR3 sequences, with about 7% seen just once and roughly 3.6% held by the top ten. These sequences were also reported in another study, on yellow fever vaccine responses in identical twins.

The sequenced material came from memory (CD45RO+) T cells sorted from blood. All receptors come from a woman aged 18 to 35 in good health.

This clonotype came up many times. The chain uses TRBV10-3 and TRBJ2-2; 10 bases are shared with TRBD1. Trimming took 7 bases from V and 3 from J; bases not matched to a gene: 17. CDR3 length: 19 amino acids. The germline CDR1 and CDR2 sequences are ENHRY and SYGVKD. CDR3 sequence: CAITDGTGVPSPHTGELFF. CDR3 DNA: TGTGCCATCACGGACGGGACAGGGGTCCCTTCCCCCCACACCGGGGAGCTGTTTTTT.

This clonotype has a handful of counts. The chain combines TRBV19 with TRBJ2-1, with 13 bases aligning to TRBD2. The CDR3 is 18 amino acids. The V gene end was trimmed by 3 bases and the J gene end by 6 bases; junction bases not matched to a gene: 11. Per germline, CDR1 LNHDA and CDR2 SQIVND (reference sequence). The CDR3 protein is CASSIGTSGTGKGNEQFF. The CDR3 coding sequence is TGTGCCAGTAGTATTGGGACTAGCGGGACGGGTAAGGGCAATGAGCAGTTCTTC.

The chain recombines TRBV4-1 with TRBJ2-7; weak D call: TRBD1 (6 bases). Germline assignment: CDR1 MGHRA and CDR2 YSYEKL. Trimming removed 5 bases at V and 6 bases at J, with 20 bases between. The length of the CDR3 is 15 residues. As DNA, the CDR3 is TGCGCCAGCAGCGTACAGGGCTGGGGGTTGGGCGAGCAGTACTTC. Residues: CASSVQGWGLGEQYF.

The rearrangement joins TRBV12-3 or TRBV12-4 to TRBJ2-5; no definite D call. This CDR3 is 14 amino acids long. With 3 bases removed from V and 0 bases from J, the gap between germline ends came to 8 bases. This CDR3 is CASSFNGYQETQYF. CDR3 DNA: TGTGCCAGCAGTTTCAACGGCTACCAAGAGACCCAGTACTTC.

The table lists this clonotype with many counts. V gene TRBV27 combines with J gene TRBJ2-5; TRBD1 matches 12 bases. Germline CDR1 and CDR2: MNHEY and SMNVEV (reference sequence). J was trimmed by 5 bases and V by 4 bases; bases with no gene match: 17. The CDR3 has 19 residues. DNA of the CDR3: TGTGCCAGCAGTTCTAAAGCCCCCGGGACAGGGGGCGGGAAGGAGACCCAGTACTTC. It is translated as CASSSKAPGTGGGKETQYF.

In its sample, this clonotype was seen a few times. V usage is TRBV10-2 and J usage is TRBJ2-7, with D maybe TRBD2 (8 bases). CDR3 length equals 14 residues. The V end was cut by 8 bases, the J end by 3 bases, with 17 bases between. Germline V gene lookup returns CDR1 WSHSY and CDR2 SAAADI. CDR3 loop: CASRGGQSNYEQYF. The CDR3 DNA reads as TGCGCCAGCCGGGGGGGACAGTCAAACTACGAGCAGTACTTC.

This clonotype was picked up many times. The chain recombines TRBV2 with TRBJ2-3; TRBD2 aligns across 14 bases. The J segment lost 2 bases and the V segment lost 3 bases, leaving 7 bases of the junction unmatched. Germline assignment: CDR1 SNHLY and CDR2 FYNNEI. The CDR3 loop spans 18 amino acids. The CDR3 here is CASSDLPGLAGDTDTQYF. The CDR3 nucleotides read TGTGCCAGCAGTGATCTTCCGGGACTAGCGGGAGACACAGATACGCAGTATTTT.

The chain employs TRBV7-8 and TRBJ1-5; possibly TRBD1 for D (5 bases). V shed 0 bases and J shed 0 bases, with 9 bases lying between them. The CDR3 sequence is 16 residues long. Germline CDR1 reads SGHVS; CDR2 reads FQNEAQ. CDR3 protein: CASSLAGTGSNQPQHF. The DNA for the CDR3 is TGTGCCAGCAGCTTAGCAGGGACGGGTAGCAATCAGCCCCAGCATTTT.

As DNA, the CDR3 is TGTGCCAGCAGTATGGACCGGGGCCCTATTGGGACCCAGTACTTC. Translating it yields CASSMDRGPIGTQYF. J is TRBJ2-5 and V is TRBV28, with D perhaps being TRBD1 or TRBD2 (5 bases each). Germline V gene sequence: CDR1 MDHEN, CDR2 SYDVKM. The CDR3 is 15 residues long. Trimming cost V 5 bases and J 7 bases, with 20 bases left between them.

The rearrangement uses TRBV25-1 and TRBJ2-2; D ambiguous. Germline V gene lookup returns CDR1 MGHDK and CDR2 SYGVNS. The CDR3 contains 12 residues. V was pared by 4 bases and J by 3 bases, with 3 bases between. The CDR3 reads CASSADTGELFF. The CDR3 DNA sequence: TGTGCCAGCAGTGCGGACACCGGGGAGCTGTTTTTT. The whole variable domain, filled in from reference TRBV25-1 and TRBJ2-2, reads EADIYQTPRYLVIGTGKKITLECSQTMGHDKMYWYQQDPGMELHLIHYSYGVNSTEKGDLSSESTVSRIRTEHFPLTLESARPSHTSQYLCASSADTGELFFGEGSRLTVL.

V gene TRBV28 combines with J gene TRBJ2-7; D is uncertain. The CDR3 contains 17 residues. The V and J ends lost 1 base and 3 bases respectively, with 19 bases between them. The germline V gene encodes CDR1 MDHEN and CDR2 SYDVKM. The CDR3: CASSLSVGRTNHYEQYF. The DNA of the CDR3 is TGTGCCAGCAGTTTATCCGTAGGCAGGACGAACCACTACGAGCAGTACTTC.

The sample holds a few counts of this clonotype. This chain joins TRBV5-1 and TRBJ2-7; D may be TRBD1 (7 bases). Trimming left V 4 bases short and J 3 bases short, with 20 bases between. The length of the CDR3 is 16 residues. Germline CDR1 reads SGHRS; CDR2 reads YFSETQ. The CDR3: CASSLTGDSAHYEQYF. The CDR3 nucleotides read TGCGCCAGCAGCCTCACGGGGGACAGCGCCCACTACGAGCAGTACTTC.

This chain uses TRBV24-1 with TRBJ2-1, with 11 bases fitting TRBD1. Germline V gives CDR1 KGHDR, CDR2 SFDVKD. The CDR3 runs 13 residues. With V trimmed by 4 bases and J by 12 bases, 4 bases remained unmatched. CDR3 DNA sequence: TGTGCCACCAGTGACACGGACAGGGGGCTGCAGTTCTTC. Translation: CATSDTDRGLQFF.

The chain couples TRBV5-1 to TRBJ2-1; D is uncertain. V was pared by 4 bases and J by 8 bases, with 13 bases between. The CDR3 has 13 amino acids. Germline values: CDR1 SGHRS, CDR2 YFSETQ. The CDR3: CASSRRLEDEQFF. The CDR3 nucleotides read TGCGCCAGCAGCCGGCGACTCGAGGATGAGCAGTTCTTC.

The chain combines TRBV15 with TRBJ2-7; 8 bases are a match to TRBD1. Germline V gene sequence: CDR1 LNHNV, CDR2 YYDKDF (reference sequence). The V and J ends lost 11 bases and 0 bases, in that order; junction bases with no gene match: 9. This CDR3 has 14 residues. The chain's CDR3 is CASRQGINSYEQYF. The DNA of the CDR3 is TGTGCCTCCCGACAGGGGATAAACTCCTACGAGCAGTACTTC. Drawing the rest from reference TRBV15 and TRBJ2-7, the complete variable domain is DAMVIQNPRYQVTQFGKPVTLSCSQTLNHNVMYWYQQKSSQAPKLLFHYYDKDFNNEADTPDNFQSRRPNTSFCFLDIRSPGLGDTAMYLCASRQGINSYEQYFGPGTRLTVT.

At least ten counts were recorded for this clonotype. The V call is TRBV20-1, the J call TRBJ1-4, with a possible D match to TRBD1 (5 bases). This CDR3 has 14 amino acids. V shed 3 bases and J shed 6 bases, with 14 bases lying between them. Germline lookup yields CDR1 DFQATT and CDR2 SNEGSKA (reference sequence). The CDR3 loop reads CSARGPIEYEKLFF. CDR3 sequence (DNA): TGCAGTGCTAGGGGGCCTATCGAGTATGAAAAACTGTTTTTT.

Many counts were recorded for this clonotype. CDR3 residues: CASSRAPNPDEQFF. Here the CDR3 DNA reads TGTGCCAGCAGCAGGGCCCCGAATCCCGATGAGCAGTTCTTC. The V and J genes are TRBV12-3 or TRBV12-4 and TRBJ2-1; D perhaps matches TRBD1 (5 bases). The CDR3 is 14 residues long. The V end lost 6 bases, the J end lost 8 bases, and 17 bases lay between the germline ends.

Ten or more counts support this clonotype. This chain uses TRBV7-2 with TRBJ2-2, with D uncertain. The germline gives CDR1 SGHTA, CDR2 FQGNSA. V was trimmed by 5 bases and J by 1 base, leaving 11 bases between them. This CDR3 is 15 amino acids long. For the CDR3, the DNA is TGTGCCAGCAGCCCTGGCCCCCTGAACACCGGGGAGCTGTTTTTT. Its translation: CASSPGPLNTGELFF. The whole variable domain, filled in from reference TRBV7-2 and TRBJ2-2, reads GAGVSQSPSNKVTEKGKDVELRCDPISGHTALYWYRQSLGQGLEFLIYFQGNSAPDKSGLPSDRFSAERTGGSVSTLTIQRTQQEDSAVYLCASSPGPLNTGELFFGEGSRLTVL.